This T cell receptor beta chain came from a study of early T cells in non-severe SARS-CoV-2 infection. As for the study in general: RNA in bulk from unsorted whole blood was sequenced, and chains were unpaired.

Tagging with unique molecular identifiers was applied to individual cDNA molecules. From the 5' RACE reads, TCRdb called clonotypes with MiXCR, one entry per CDR3 protein. The table has tens of thousands of distinct CDR3 sequences, 5.9% seen once. Study outcomes and limitations: Anti-spike CD8 responses were favored in VDJdb matching, and private and CD4 specificities were missed.

Losses at the gene ends were 5 bases for V and 9 bases for J; bases not matched to a gene: 4. The CDR3 loop spans 14 amino acids. Germline V lookup: CDR1 SGHDT, CDR2 YYEEEE. This clonotype was counted many times. Its antigen is undetermined. The clonotype comes from an adult who was a healthcare worker with PCR-confirmed SARS-CoV-2 infection or an uninfected control (not recorded which). The chain is built from TRBV5-6 and TRBJ2-1; TRBD2 matches at 14 bases. The sample was whole blood. The CDR3, as DNA: TGTGCCAGCAGGGGACTAGCGGGAGTGGGTGAGCAGTTCTTC. This translates into CASRGLAGVGEQFF.